This T cell receptor beta chain emerged from a study of CD8+ T cells in alopecia areata. Overall study: By percentage of affected scalp area, the severity of treated patients was scored.

TCR sequencing used cDNA made by reverse transcription of extracted RNA. The repertoire was sequenced with immunoSEQ multiplex PCR; TCRdb's copy has only in-frame clones and lacks some. The repertoire includes some 160,000 clones, approximately 65% of them detected once, and approximately 0.9% sits in the top ten. The germline V and J ends were trimmed by 2 bases and 0 bases, with 4 bases remaining between them. Germline CDR1 and CDR2: GTSNPN and SVGIG (reference sequence). The CDR3 covers 12 residues. The treatment is: oral pan-JAK inhibitor, 5-10 mg twice daily. Concerning this clone itself: Its antigen is still unknown.

Findings and caveats of the study: Scalp clonality and expanded CD8+ clones among the top 100 were significantly decreased by tofacitinib.

This sequence joins TRBV30 and TRBJ1-2; the D is unclear. The specimen comprised CD4+ T cells sorted from blood, sampled at week 4, from a patient treated with tofacitinib. The clonotype was recovered from a human donor with alopecia areata. The CDR3 sequence is CAWSPTNYGYTF. DNA of the CDR3: TGTGCCTGGAGTCCTACTAACTATGGCTACACCTTC.